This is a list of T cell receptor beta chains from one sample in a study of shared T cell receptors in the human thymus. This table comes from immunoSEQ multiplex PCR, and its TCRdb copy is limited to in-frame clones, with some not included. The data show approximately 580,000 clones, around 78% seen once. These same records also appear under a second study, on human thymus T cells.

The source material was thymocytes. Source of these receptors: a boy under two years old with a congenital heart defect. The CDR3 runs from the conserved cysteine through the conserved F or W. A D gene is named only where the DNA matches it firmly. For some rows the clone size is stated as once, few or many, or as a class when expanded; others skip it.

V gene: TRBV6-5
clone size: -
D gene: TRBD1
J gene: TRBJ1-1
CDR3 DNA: TGTGCCAGCAGTTACGGGACAGGGGGCTTCACTGAAGCTTTCTTT
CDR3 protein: CASSYGTGGFTEAFF

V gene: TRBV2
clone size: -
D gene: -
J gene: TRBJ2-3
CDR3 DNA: TGTGCCAGCAGGTCCACTCCGGGACGTTGGCGGGAAAGGTGTGTCGGGCAGTATTTT
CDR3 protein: CASRSTPGRWRERCVGQYF

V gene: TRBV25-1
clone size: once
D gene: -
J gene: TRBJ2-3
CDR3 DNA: TGTGCCAGCAGTGTGAGGCTCCCAGGGGGGACAGATACGCAGTATTTT
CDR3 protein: CASSVRLPGGTDTQYF

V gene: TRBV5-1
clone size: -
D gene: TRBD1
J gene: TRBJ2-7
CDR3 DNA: TGCGCCAGCAGCTCCACAGGGGACAGGGTGGACGAGCAGTACTTC
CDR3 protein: CASSSTGDRVDEQYF

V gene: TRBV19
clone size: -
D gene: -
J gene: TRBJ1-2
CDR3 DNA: TGTGCCAGTAGTATTATGTTCGGGACTGCCCCCGAGGGCTACACCTTC
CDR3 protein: CASSIMFGTAPEGYTF

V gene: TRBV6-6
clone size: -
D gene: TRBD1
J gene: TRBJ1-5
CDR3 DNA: TGTGCCAGCACCACAGACAGGGGCAATCAGCCCCAGCATTTT
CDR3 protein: CASTTDRGNQPQHF

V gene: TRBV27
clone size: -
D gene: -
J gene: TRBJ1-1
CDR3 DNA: TGTGCCACCCTTGGCCCATTGAACACTGAAGCTTTCTTT
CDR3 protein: CATLGPLNTEAFF

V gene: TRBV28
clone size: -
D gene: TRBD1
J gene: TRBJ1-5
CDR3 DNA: TGTGCCAGCAATAAGGACAGGAGTAGCAATCAGCCCCAGCATTTT
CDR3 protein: CASNKDRSSNQPQHF

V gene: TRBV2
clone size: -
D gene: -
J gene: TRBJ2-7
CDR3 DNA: TGTGCCAGCAGTGAAGCGCGGGGCGGCGGGCTTCGCTCCTACGAGCAGTACTTC
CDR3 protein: CASSEARGGGLRSYEQYF

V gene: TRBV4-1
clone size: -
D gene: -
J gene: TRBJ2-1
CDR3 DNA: TGCGCCAGCAGCCAAGCAGGGGCGGGTAGGTACAATGAGCAGTTCTTC
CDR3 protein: CASSQAGAGRYNEQFF

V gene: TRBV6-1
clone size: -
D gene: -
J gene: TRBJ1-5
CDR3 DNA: TGTGCCGCTCCCCCCCGGGGGGGCTATCAGCCCCAGCATTTT
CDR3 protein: CAAPPRGGYQPQHF

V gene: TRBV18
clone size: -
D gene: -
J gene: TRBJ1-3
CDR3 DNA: TGTGCCAGCTCACCCGTTGCTTCTGGGCGACGGAACACCATATATTTT
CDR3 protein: CASSPVASGRRNTIYF

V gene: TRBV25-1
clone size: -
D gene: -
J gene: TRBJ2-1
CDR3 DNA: TGTGCCAGCCTATATATCCCGGGACTGAAGGGCGAAAGGGAGTTCTTC
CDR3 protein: CASLYIPGLKGEREFF

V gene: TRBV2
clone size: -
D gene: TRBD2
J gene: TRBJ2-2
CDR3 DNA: TGTGCCAGCACCCCCTGGGGAGGTCTAGCGGGAGGACACACCGGGGAGCTGTTTTTT
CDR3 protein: CASTPWGGLAGGHTGELFF

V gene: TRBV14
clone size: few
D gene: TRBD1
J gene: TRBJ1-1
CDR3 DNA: TGTGCCAGCAGACAACAGGGGGCGAACACTGAAGCTTTCTTT
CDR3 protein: CASRQQGANTEAFF

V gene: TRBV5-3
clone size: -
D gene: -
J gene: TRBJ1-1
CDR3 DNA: TGTGCCAGACAGACCGGGGGGTCGACTGAAGCTTTCTTT
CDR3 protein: CARQTGGSTEAFF

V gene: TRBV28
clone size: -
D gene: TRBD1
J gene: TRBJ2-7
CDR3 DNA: TGTGCCAGCAGTTTATGGGGACAGTCCTACGAGCAGTACTTC
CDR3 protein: CASSLWGQSYEQYF

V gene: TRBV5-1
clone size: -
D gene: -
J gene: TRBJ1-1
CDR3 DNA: TGCGCCAGCAGCCCGGGCCCCGAGGGGAACACTGAAGCTTTCTTT
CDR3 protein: CASSPGPEGNTEAFF

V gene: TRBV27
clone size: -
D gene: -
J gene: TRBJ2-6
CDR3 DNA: TGTGCCAGCAGTCCGTCTGGGGCCAACGTCCTGACTTTC
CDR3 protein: CASSPSGANVLTF

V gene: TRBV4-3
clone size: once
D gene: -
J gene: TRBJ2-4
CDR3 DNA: TGCGCCAGCAGCCAGCGAAACCCCTCAGGGTACAAAAACATTCAGTACTTC
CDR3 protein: CASSQRNPSGYKNIQYF

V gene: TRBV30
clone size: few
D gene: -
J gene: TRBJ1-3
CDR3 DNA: TGTGCCTGGAGATACAGGATCCCCAGTGGAAACACCATATATTTT
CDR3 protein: CAWRYRIPSGNTIYF

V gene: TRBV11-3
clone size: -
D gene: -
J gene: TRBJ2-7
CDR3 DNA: TGTGCCAGCACTCCGAGCAGCGGGTATGTGCACGAGCAGTACTTC
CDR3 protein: CASTPSSGYVHEQYF

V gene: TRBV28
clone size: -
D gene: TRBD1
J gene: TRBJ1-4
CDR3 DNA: TGTGCCAGCAGTTACCCGACAGGGGGGGCAACTAATGAAAAACTGTTTTTT
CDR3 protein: CASSYPTGGATNEKLFF

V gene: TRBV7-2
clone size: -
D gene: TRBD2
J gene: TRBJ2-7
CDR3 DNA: TGTGCCAGCAGCCTCAACGGCCTAGCGGGAGGGCCGGACTACGAGCAGTACTTC
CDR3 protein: CASSLNGLAGGPDYEQYF

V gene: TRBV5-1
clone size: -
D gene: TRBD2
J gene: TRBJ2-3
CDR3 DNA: TGCGCCAGCGCCTCCAGACTAGCTAGCACAGATACGCAGTATTTT
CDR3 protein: CASASRLASTDTQYF

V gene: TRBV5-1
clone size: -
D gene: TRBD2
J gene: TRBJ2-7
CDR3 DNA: TGCGCCAGCAGCTCGGCGGGACGGCAAACTAGCGGGCCGACCTACGAGCAGTACTTC
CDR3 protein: CASSSAGRQTSGPTYEQYF

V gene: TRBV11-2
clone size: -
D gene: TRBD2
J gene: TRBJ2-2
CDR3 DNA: TGTGCCAGCAGCTTAGGCCCCGCTCCACGGGGGGACACCGGGGAGCTGTTTTTT
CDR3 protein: CASSLGPAPRGDTGELFF

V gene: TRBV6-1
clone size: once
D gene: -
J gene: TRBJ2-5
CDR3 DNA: TGTGCCAGCAGTGACGGGGGGAGGGGGGAGACCCAGTACTTC
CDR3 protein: CASSDGGRGETQYF

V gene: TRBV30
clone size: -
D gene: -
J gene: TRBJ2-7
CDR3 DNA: TGTGCCTGGAGAGAGATAGCGGTCTCCTACGAGCAGTACTTC
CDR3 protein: CAWREIAVSYEQYF

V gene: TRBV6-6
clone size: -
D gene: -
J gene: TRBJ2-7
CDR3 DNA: TGTGCCAGCAGTTACCATATTGGGAGCTCCTACGAGCAGTACTTC
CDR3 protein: CASSYHIGSSYEQYF

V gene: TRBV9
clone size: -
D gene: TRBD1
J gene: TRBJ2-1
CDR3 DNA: TGTGCCAGCAGGTCGGGACAGGGGAGTAATGAGCAGTTCTTC
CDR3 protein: CASRSGQGSNEQFF

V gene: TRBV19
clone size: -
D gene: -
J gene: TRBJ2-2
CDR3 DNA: TGTGCCAGTAGTACCTCTAGCGCGAACACCGGGGAGCTGTTTTTT
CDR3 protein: CASSTSSANTGELFF

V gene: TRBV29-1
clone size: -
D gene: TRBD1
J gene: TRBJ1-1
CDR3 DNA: TGCAGCGTTGACGACAGGGGCACTGAAGCTTTCTTT
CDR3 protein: CSVDDRGTEAFF

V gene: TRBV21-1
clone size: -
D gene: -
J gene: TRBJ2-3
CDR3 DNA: TGTGCCAGCAGCAAAAAGGTGAACACTAGGCCAGCTAGCACAGATACGCAGTATTTT
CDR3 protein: CASSKKVNTRPASTDTQYF

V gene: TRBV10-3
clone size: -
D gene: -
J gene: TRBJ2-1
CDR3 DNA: TGTGCCATCAGTGAGCTGCGCGGGGAGAATTACAATGAGCAGTTCTTC
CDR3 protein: CAISELRGENYNEQFF

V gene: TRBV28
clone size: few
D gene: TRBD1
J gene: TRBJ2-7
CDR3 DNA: TGTGCCAGCAGACCCATCGCGGACAGGGGCAGCTACGAGCAGTACTTC
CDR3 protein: CASRPIADRGSYEQYF

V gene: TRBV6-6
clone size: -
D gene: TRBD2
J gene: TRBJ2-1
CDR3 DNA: TGTGCCAGCAGTTACTCGGGTCTAGCGGAGAACAATGAGCAGTTCTTC
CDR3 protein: CASSYSGLAENNEQFF

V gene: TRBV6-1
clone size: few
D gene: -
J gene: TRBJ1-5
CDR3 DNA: TGTGCCAGCAGTGAAGTGGGAGACTCTTATAGCAATCAGCCCCAGCATTTT
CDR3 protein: CASSEVGDSYSNQPQHF

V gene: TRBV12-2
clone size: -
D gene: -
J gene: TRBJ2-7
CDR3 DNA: TGTGCAAGTCGATCCCCCTCCGGGCCGGGAGTCTACGAGCAGTACTTC
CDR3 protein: CASRSPSGPGVYEQYF

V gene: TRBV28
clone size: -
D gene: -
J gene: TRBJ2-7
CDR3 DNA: TGTGCCAGCAGTCCAGGCCCCCTTGGAGAGCAGTACTTC
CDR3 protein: CASSPGPLGEQYF

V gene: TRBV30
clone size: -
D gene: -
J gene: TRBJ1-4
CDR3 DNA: TGTGCCTGGAGGGGGGGTGGGAAACTGTTTTTT
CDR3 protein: CAWRGGGKLFF

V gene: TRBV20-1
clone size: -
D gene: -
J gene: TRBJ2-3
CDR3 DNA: TGCAGTGCTCTAAACACAGATACGCAGTATTTT
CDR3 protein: CSALNTDTQYF

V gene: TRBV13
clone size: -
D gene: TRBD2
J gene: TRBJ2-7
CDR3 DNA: TGTGCCAGCAGCTCTACCGGGACTAGCAGCTCCTACGAGCAGTACTTC
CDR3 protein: CASSSTGTSSSYEQYF

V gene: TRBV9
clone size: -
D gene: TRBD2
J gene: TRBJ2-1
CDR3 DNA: TGTGCCAGCAGCGTAAGGACTAGCCGTCCTAATGAGCAGTTCTTC
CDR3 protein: CASSVRTSRPNEQFF

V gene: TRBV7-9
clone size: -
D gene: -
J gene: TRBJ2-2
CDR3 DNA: TGTGCCAGCAGCTTAGAGGGACAGCGGGTCACCGGGGAGCTGTTTTTT
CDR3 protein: CASSLEGQRVTGELFF

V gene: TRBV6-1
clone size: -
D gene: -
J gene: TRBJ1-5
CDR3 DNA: TGTGCCAGCAGTGACCCCCTGGGCAGCCCCAATCAGCCCCAGCATTTT
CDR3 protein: CASSDPLGSPNQPQHF

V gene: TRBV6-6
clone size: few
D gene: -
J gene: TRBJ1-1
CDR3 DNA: TGTGCCAGCAGGGCAACCAGGGAAACTATGAACACTGAAGCTTTCTTT
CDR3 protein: CASRATRETMNTEAFF

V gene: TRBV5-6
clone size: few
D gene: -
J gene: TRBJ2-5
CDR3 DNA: TGTGCCAGCAGCTTGGCCTATACGGGACAAATGTCGGAGACCCAGTACTTC
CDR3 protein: CASSLAYTGQMSETQYF

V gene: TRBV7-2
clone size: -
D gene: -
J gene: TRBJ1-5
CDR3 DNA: TGTGCCAGCAGCTTAAAGGGGTGTGGCAATCAGCCCCAGCATTTT
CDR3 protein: CASSLKGCGNQPQHF

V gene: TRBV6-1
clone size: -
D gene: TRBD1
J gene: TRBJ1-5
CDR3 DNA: TGTGCCAGCAGTGAGAGGGACAGAAGGTTCCAGCCCCAGCATTTT
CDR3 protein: CASSERDRRFQPQHF

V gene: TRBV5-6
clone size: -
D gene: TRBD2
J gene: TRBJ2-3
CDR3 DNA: TGTGCCAGCAGCTTATCAAGCGGGGATGGCACAGATACGCAGTATTTT
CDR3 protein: CASSLSSGDGTDTQYF

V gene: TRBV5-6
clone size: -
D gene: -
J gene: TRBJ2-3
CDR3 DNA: TGTGCCAGCACCTTGGGTCCCGGAGGCACAGATACGCAGTATTTT
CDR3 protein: CASTLGPGGTDTQYF

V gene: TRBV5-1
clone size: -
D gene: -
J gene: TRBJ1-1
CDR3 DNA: TGCGCCAGCAGCTTAAAGGAGTTAACTGAAGCTTTCTTT
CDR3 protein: CASSLKELTEAFF